These T cell receptor beta chains were read from a single sample in a study of T cell responses to AZD1222 COVID-19 vaccine. Profiling relied on immunoSEQ multiplex PCR, and the TCRdb table lists in-frame clones only, not all of them. Among some 69,000 clones, over 70% were seen once, and the ten largest hold around an eighth. The specimen comprised peripheral blood, sampled 28 days after the second AZD1222 dose. These TCRs come from an adult who received the AZD1222 COVID-19 vaccine. The CDR3 runs from the conserved cysteine through the conserved F or W. The D gene is left open where the match is weak. Some rows have no size entry. The others give once, few or many, or a class for an expanded clone.

j_gene: TRBJ1-5; v_gene: TRBV5-4; abundance: .; d_gene: .; CDR3aa: CASSNGNQPQHF; CDR3nt: TGTGCCAGCAGCAACGGGAATCAGCCCCAGCATTTT
j_gene: TRBJ1-2; v_gene: TRBV28; abundance: .; d_gene: TRBD1; CDR3aa: CAGQGGSNYGYTF; CDR3nt: TGTGCCGGGCAAGGGGGCTCTAACTATGGCTACACCTTC
j_gene: TRBJ1-5; v_gene: TRBV2; abundance: .; d_gene: .; CDR3aa: CASSPTHSNQPQHF; CDR3nt: TGTGCCAGCAGCCCTACCCATAGCAATCAGCCCCAGCATTTT
j_gene: TRBJ2-1; v_gene: TRBV5-6; abundance: once; d_gene: .; CDR3aa: CASSLGDSYNEQFF; CDR3nt: TGTGCCAGCAGCTTGGGGGACTCCTACAATGAGCAGTTCTTC
j_gene: TRBJ1-1; v_gene: TRBV6-1; abundance: few; d_gene: TRBD1; CDR3aa: CASSELKGAPMNTEAFF; CDR3nt: TGTGCCAGCAGTGAATTAAAGGGGGCGCCCATGAACACTGAAGCTTTCTTT
j_gene: TRBJ2-1; v_gene: TRBV6-4; abundance: medium-sized; d_gene: TRBD2; CDR3aa: CASSDAAGGHNEQFF; CDR3nt: TGTGCCAGCAGTGACGCCGCGGGGGGGCACAATGAGCAGTTCTTC
j_gene: TRBJ1-6; v_gene: TRBV2; abundance: .; d_gene: .; CDR3aa: CASQGGFAGSPLHF; CDR3nt: TGTGCCAGCCAGGGAGGATTTGCAGGATCACCCCTCCACTTT
j_gene: TRBJ1-5; v_gene: TRBV10-3; abundance: few; d_gene: .; CDR3aa: CAIRDNTNQPQHF; CDR3nt: TGTGCCATCAGAGACAACACGAATCAGCCCCAGCATTTT
j_gene: TRBJ2-2; v_gene: TRBV20-1; abundance: .; d_gene: TRBD1; CDR3aa: CSASLTGGSGELFF; CDR3nt: TGCAGTGCTAGTTTGACAGGGGGCTCCGGGGAGCTGTTTTTT
j_gene: TRBJ1-1; v_gene: TRBV7-8; abundance: .; d_gene: .; CDR3aa: CASWEGDTEAFF; CDR3nt: TGTGCCAGCTGGGAGGGGGACACTGAAGCTTTCTTT
j_gene: TRBJ1-6; v_gene: TRBV19; abundance: .; d_gene: .; CDR3aa: CASSTTEPNSPLHF; CDR3nt: TGTGCCAGTAGTACGACAGAGCCTAATTCACCCCTCCACTTT
j_gene: TRBJ2-1; v_gene: TRBV9; abundance: .; d_gene: .; CDR3aa: CASSTQKNEQFF; CDR3nt: TGTGCCAGCAGCACGCAGAAAAATGAGCAGTTCTTC
j_gene: TRBJ1-4; v_gene: TRBV6-1; abundance: .; d_gene: TRBD1; CDR3aa: CASSEGGRQGRKKLFF; CDR3nt: TGTGCCAGCAGTGAAGGAGGAAGACAGGGGAGGAAAAAACTGTTTTTT
j_gene: TRBJ1-2; v_gene: TRBV5-1; abundance: .; d_gene: TRBD1; CDR3aa: CASSSGTGDSGYGYTF; CDR3nt: TGCGCCAGCAGCTCCGGGACAGGGGACAGCGGCTATGGCTACACCTTC
j_gene: TRBJ2-5; v_gene: TRBV5-1; abundance: .; d_gene: .; CDR3aa: CASSQASFQETQYF; CDR3nt: TGCGCCAGCAGCCAGGCTAGCTTCCAAGAGACCCAGTACTTC
j_gene: TRBJ1-1; v_gene: TRBV30; abundance: few; d_gene: TRBD1; CDR3aa: CAWSTTGGTEAFF; CDR3nt: TGTGCCTGGAGTACCACAGGGGGCACTGAAGCTTTCTTT
j_gene: TRBJ2-4; v_gene: TRBV18; abundance: .; d_gene: TRBD2; CDR3aa: CASSKLAGAGENIQYF; CDR3nt: TGTGCCAGCTCAAAGCTAGCGGGGGCCGGGGAAAACATTCAGTACTTC
j_gene: TRBJ2-7; v_gene: TRBV5-1; abundance: .; d_gene: .; CDR3aa: CASSLPGPGGNEQYF; CDR3nt: TGCGCCAGCAGCTTGCCAGGTCCAGGCGGTAACGAGCAGTACTTC
j_gene: TRBJ1-4; v_gene: TRBV15; abundance: .; d_gene: .; CDR3aa: CATSRAPREKLFF; CDR3nt: TGTGCCACCAGCAGAGCCCCTCGGGAAAAACTGTTTTTT
j_gene: TRBJ1-1; v_gene: TRBV27; abundance: .; d_gene: TRBD1; CDR3aa: CASSLSVGGGFTEAFF; CDR3nt: TGTGCCAGCAGTTTATCGGTAGGGGGCGGCTTCACTGAAGCTTTCTTT
j_gene: TRBJ2-7; v_gene: TRBV27; abundance: .; d_gene: .; CDR3aa: CASSLPTFRPYEQYF; CDR3nt: TGTGCCAGCAGTTTACCGACCTTTCGCCCCTACGAGCAGTACTTC
j_gene: TRBJ2-1; v_gene: TRBV18; abundance: .; d_gene: .; CDR3aa: CASSPPGVYEQFF; CDR3nt: TGTGCCAGCTCACCACCGGGGGTGTATGAGCAGTTCTTC
j_gene: TRBJ1-6; v_gene: TRBV25-1; abundance: .; d_gene: .; CDR3aa: CASSDDIRGQPLHF; CDR3nt: TGTGCCAGCAGTGACGATATACGGGGGCAACCCCTCCACTTT
j_gene: TRBJ2-1; v_gene: TRBV7-9; abundance: few; d_gene: .; CDR3aa: CASRPSGASSYNEQFF; CDR3nt: TGTGCCAGCAGACCGAGTGGGGCTAGCTCCTACAATGAGCAGTTCTTC
j_gene: TRBJ1-6; v_gene: TRBV7-2; abundance: .; d_gene: .; CDR3aa: CASSLESSLLGSPLHF; CDR3nt: TGTGCCAGCAGCTTAGAAAGTTCGCTTTTGGGTTCACCCCTCCACTTT
j_gene: TRBJ1-3; v_gene: TRBV6-6; abundance: few; d_gene: .; CDR3aa: CASSQHQGDTGSGNTIYF; CDR3nt: TGTGCCAGCAGTCAACACCAGGGAGACACCGGCTCTGGAAACACCATATATTTT
j_gene: TRBJ1-2; v_gene: TRBV25-1; abundance: once; d_gene: .; CDR3aa: CASSVGLWYGYTF; CDR3nt: TGTGCCAGCAGTGTCGGCTTATGGTATGGCTACACCTTC
j_gene: TRBJ1-5; v_gene: TRBV7-2; abundance: .; d_gene: .; CDR3aa: CASSLDNSSHQPQHF; CDR3nt: TGTGCCAGCAGCTTAGATAACTCTAGCCATCAGCCCCAGCATTTT
j_gene: TRBJ1-5; v_gene: TRBV21-1; abundance: .; d_gene: .; CDR3aa: CASPQFSNQPQHF; CDR3nt: TGTGCCAGCCCACAATTTAGCAATCAGCCCCAGCATTTT
j_gene: TRBJ1-3; v_gene: TRBV29-1; abundance: .; d_gene: .; CDR3aa: CSVGRGVLAGNTIYF; CDR3nt: TGCAGCGTTGGGAGGGGGGTACTAGCAGGAAACACCATATATTTT
j_gene: TRBJ2-1; v_gene: TRBV11-2; abundance: .; d_gene: .; CDR3aa: CASSLVLRGPAGREQFF; CDR3nt: TGTGCCAGCAGCTTAGTCTTGCGGGGCCCTGCTGGGCGGGAGCAGTTCTTC
j_gene: TRBJ1-2; v_gene: TRBV3-1/TRBV3-2; abundance: .; d_gene: TRBD1; CDR3aa: CASSHAGQGNGYTF; CDR3nt: TGTGCCAGCAGCCACGCCGGACAGGGGAATGGCTACACCTTC
j_gene: TRBJ2-2; v_gene: TRBV10-2; abundance: .; d_gene: .; CDR3aa: CASSLKWVESGGELFF; CDR3nt: TGCGCCAGCAGTCTAAAATGGGTGGAATCTGGCGGGGAGCTGTTTTTT
j_gene: TRBJ2-3; v_gene: TRBV6-2/TRBV6-3; abundance: .; d_gene: .; CDR3aa: CASSPADTQYF; CDR3nt: TGTGCCAGCAGCCCTGCCGATACGCAGTATTTT
j_gene: TRBJ2-1; v_gene: TRBV5-1; abundance: .; d_gene: .; CDR3aa: CASSPYYRENEQFF; CDR3nt: TGCGCCAGCAGCCCATACTACAGGGAGAATGAGCAGTTCTTC
j_gene: TRBJ2-3; v_gene: TRBV10-2; abundance: .; d_gene: TRBD2; CDR3aa: CASKPAGGPSDTQYF; CDR3nt: TGCGCCAGCAAGCCAGCGGGGGGGCCATCAGATACGCAGTATTTT
j_gene: TRBJ1-2; v_gene: TRBV27; abundance: .; d_gene: .; CDR3aa: CASRIRNPRTYYGYTF; CDR3nt: TGTGCCAGCCGGATCCGCAACCCTAGGACCTACTATGGCTACACCTTC
j_gene: TRBJ2-3; v_gene: TRBV27; abundance: .; d_gene: .; CDR3aa: CASSPGTSLTSDTQYF; CDR3nt: TGTGCCAGCAGTCCGGGGACCTCCCTTACCTCAGATACGCAGTATTTT
j_gene: TRBJ2-2; v_gene: TRBV5-4; abundance: .; d_gene: .; CDR3aa: CASSLGPNTGELFF; CDR3nt: TGTGCCAGCAGCCTAGGACCTAACACCGGGGAGCTGTTTTTT
j_gene: TRBJ1-6; v_gene: TRBV9; abundance: .; d_gene: .; CDR3aa: CASSKGGLYNSPLHF; CDR3nt: TGTGCCAGCAGCAAGGGGGGACTCTATAATTCACCCCTCCACTTT
j_gene: TRBJ2-7; v_gene: TRBV5-6; abundance: .; d_gene: .; CDR3aa: CASSFWPPYEQYF; CDR3nt: TGTGCCAGCAGCTTTTGGCCCCCCTACGAGCAGTACTTC
j_gene: TRBJ1-3; v_gene: TRBV7-6; abundance: .; d_gene: .; CDR3aa: CASSSSGGEGNTIYF; CDR3nt: TGTGCCAGCAGCTCTTCTGGGGGGGAAGGAAACACCATATATTTT
j_gene: TRBJ2-7; v_gene: TRBV3-1/TRBV3-2; abundance: once; d_gene: TRBD1; CDR3aa: CATGGPEQYF; CDR3nt: TGTGCCACAGGGGGACCTGAGCAGTACTTC
j_gene: TRBJ1-6; v_gene: TRBV14; abundance: .; d_gene: .; CDR3aa: CASSQDYGNSPLHF; CDR3nt: TGTGCCAGCAGCCAAGACTACGGGAATTCACCCCTCCACTTT
j_gene: TRBJ2-3; v_gene: TRBV25-1; abundance: few; d_gene: .; CDR3aa: CASSPFISSVRTDTQYF; CDR3nt: TGTGCCAGCAGCCCGTTTATATCATCAGTAAGAACAGATACGCAGTATTTT
j_gene: TRBJ2-2; v_gene: TRBV2; abundance: .; d_gene: .; CDR3aa: CASTGEMNTGELFF; CDR3nt: TGTGCCAGCACAGGAGAAATGAACACCGGGGAGCTGTTTTTT